This T cell receptor beta chain was recovered during a study of beta chain features in type 1 diabetes (dated by TCRdb to about 2018). Describing the broader study: Mean age, gender distribution, total cell number and subset yield did not differ between patients and healthy donors. Naive and central memory subsets were obtained from all 28 donors, but regulatory and stem cell-like memory subsets were isolated from only 8 patients and about eight healthy donors. Across all samples, about 110 million sorted cells were examined, and cell number per subset correlated strongly with RNA yield. In the study, recently diagnosed type 1 diabetes patients and matched healthy donors were compared on the TCRB repertoires of their sorted circulating CD4+ T cell subsets.

From each donor, a single peripheral blood sample of about 120 mL on average was drawn into heparinised tubes. Naive, central memory, regulatory and stem cell-like memory CD4+ T cells were sorted on a BD FACSAria II using a panel including CD45RO, CCR7, CD25, CD127, CD95 and CD27. Every sorted population had a purity above 98%. PBMCs were separated immediately by Lymphoprep density gradient centrifugation and were stained directly, without being cultured. So that batch effects would be minimized, each experiment stained and sorted samples in pairs, pairing one healthy donor with one patient. The entire isolated RNA was reverse transcribed using the High Capacity cDNA Reverse Transcription Kit, and thus expressed TCRB transcripts were sequenced. For stem cell-like memory T cell samples, survey-depth immunoSEQ sequencing was used, averaging about 1 million total reads per sample. After sorted cells were lysed in RLT buffer, RNA was extracted with DNase-treated RNeasy Micro or Mini kits, with the choice depending on cell number. Each cell subset was processed on its own to prevent cross-contamination, while patient and healthy donor samples were processed together. The immunoSEQ multiplex PCR was used to amplify TCRB sequences from cDNA, yielding 87-bp fragments that span the CDR3 region. Amplicons were sequenced on the Illumina HiSeq platform. The original methods were these. Synthetic template baselines were used to correct PCR bias computationally, reads within Hamming distance 2 were collapsed, and singletons that could not be merged were discarded. Reads were aligned against IMGT so that V, D and J genes, CDR3 length and insertions or deletions at six rearrangement sites could be assigned. Within each subset, clonotype counts were normalized to sorted cell number, after which true diversity and Gini coefficients were computed with the tcR R package. The overlap coefficient, calculated on TCRB nucleotide sequences, was used to measure repertoire sharing. Here the immuneACCESS table is served through TCRdb, limited to in-frame sequences with V and J called. Missing clones are a known gap in these copies; in checked studies unresolved V genes cover under half, and the rest lacks a known reason. V and J calls and clone size come straight from that table; D and trimming were deduced from the DNA. Counted in this sample were over 100,000 clones; almost 40% of them appeared once. Of the sample, around 0.07% falls within the top ten clones.

Broader findings and caveats from the paper: Naive, central memory and regulatory TCRB repertoires appeared more similar among patients than among healthy donors. Fewer insertions and more nucleotide deletions at VDJ recombination sites were observed in patients with type 1 diabetes, implying thymic rearrangement abnormalities. A moderate but significant shortening of TCRB CDR3 length was observed in type 1 diabetes patients in all four CD4+ subsets. Because the HLA sub-analyses included only small numbers of individuals, any influence of HLA type on TCRB rearrangement was left unresolved. Because cDNA was sequenced instead of genomic DNA, activated cells with high expression could be over-represented, although the groups did not differ in activation or CD3 levels. Shorter templates might have been favored by PCR, but patient and control samples were amplified and corrected together, so both groups would have been affected equally by any skew.

The germline V gene (reference sequence) sets CDR1 to SEHNR and CDR2 to FQNEAQ. From its cysteine to its phenylalanine, the CDR3 spans 16 amino acids. The entry retains the CDR3 DNA only, 48 bases that are in frame from base 1. A distance of 15 bases separates the germline ends of V and J, which lose 5 bases and 1 base respectively. In the case of this clone: Its antigen specificity is not known. No per-base quality is available; no much larger clone lies one base away.

The sample taken for sequencing was stem cell memory CD4+ T cells from blood. In the paper's terms, the cell subset or site label means: stem cell-like memory CD4+ T cells. This TCR derives from a woman between 18 and 29 years old in good health. The rearranged segments are TRBV7-9 and TRBJ1-5; a tentative D call is TRBD1 (5 bases match). The base sequence is TGTGCCAGCAGCACGACACGACGGGGGAGCAATCAGCCCCAGCATTTT. This encodes CASSTTRRGSNQPQHF.